These T cell receptor beta chains were read from a single sample in a study of blood T cell repertoires in COVID-19. Data came from immunoSEQ multiplex PCR; TCRdb stores just in-frame clones and leaves some out. The table has approximately 120,000 clones, 75% to 85% seen once. The sample was peripheral blood. These receptors were taken from a middle-aged man with active or convalescent COVID-19. Each CDR3 is given with its conserved first and last residue. A D gene is named only where the DNA matches it firmly. Some rows have no size entry. The others give once, few or many, or a class for an expanded clone.

TRBJ2-5	TRBV4-1	.	.	CASSQDGKTQYF	TGCGCCAGCAGCCAAGATGGCAAGACCCAGTACTTC
TRBJ1-5	TRBV4-2	.	once	CASSQSNGGAFGAQHF	TGTGCCAGCAGCCAAAGTAACGGGGGAGCATTTGGAGCCCAGCATTTT
TRBJ1-1	TRBV21-1	.	.	CASAIRTGNTEAFF	TGTGCCAGCGCCATAAGAACAGGGAACACTGAAGCTTTCTTT
TRBJ1-5	TRBV30	.	.	CAWSGGVDQPQHF	TGTGCCTGGAGTGGCGGGGTGGATCAGCCCCAGCATTTT
TRBJ1-4	TRBV30	.	.	CAWRGDGEKLFF	TGTGCCTGGCGCGGGGATGGTGAAAAACTGTTTTTT
TRBJ2-4	TRBV29-1	.	.	CSGQTGDSIQYF	TGCAGCGGACAGACAGGAGACTCCATTCAGTACTTC
TRBJ2-1	TRBV5-1	TRBD1	.	CASSLGNRGSYNEQFF	TGCGCCAGCAGCTTGGGCAACAGGGGCTCCTACAATGAGCAGTTCTTC
TRBJ2-7	TRBV6-6	.	.	CASSYIRDEQYF	TGTGCCAGCAGTTACATTCGGGACGAGCAGTACTTC
TRBJ2-5	TRBV9	.	few	CASSVAGLETQYF	TGTGCCAGCAGCGTAGCTGGCCTGGAGACCCAGTACTTC
TRBJ2-1	TRBV5-1	TRBD2	.	CASSLEQRGYNEQFF	TGCGCCAGCAGCTTGGAACAGCGGGGGTACAATGAGCAGTTCTTC
TRBJ2-3	TRBV11-2	TRBD2	.	CASSGGAGDPQDTQYF	TGTGCCAGCAGTGGGGGTGCGGGGGACCCACAGGATACGCAGTATTTT
TRBJ2-3	TRBV5-6	TRBD1	.	CASSSPGQADTQYF	TGTGCCAGCAGCTCACCGGGACAGGCAGATACGCAGTATTTT
TRBJ2-3	TRBV12-5	TRBD2	.	CASLLGGATDTQYF	TGTGCTAGTCTCCTCGGGGGGGCAACAGATACGCAGTATTTT
TRBJ2-7	TRBV24-1	.	.	CATSDASGLSYEQYF	TGTGCCACCAGTGATGCTTCGGGACTGAGCTACGAGCAGTACTTC
TRBJ2-1	TRBV18	.	.	CASSPPGGKRSNNEQFF	TGTGCCAGCTCACCACCAGGGGGAAAGCGGAGTAACAATGAGCAGTTCTTC
TRBJ1-1	TRBV30	.	.	CAWSVRGGRADTEAFF	TGTGCCTGGAGTGTACGGGGGGGCAGGGCGGACACTGAAGCTTTCTTT
TRBJ2-7	TRBV12-3/TRBV12-4	.	.	CASSLGSSYEQYF	TGTGCCAGCAGTTTAGGCAGCTCCTACGAGCAGTACTTC
TRBJ1-1	TRBV6-1	.	.	CASSEGGWTEAFF	TGTGCCAGCAGTGAAGGAGGGTGGACTGAAGCTTTCTTT